This T cell receptor (beta chain) came from a study of blood T cell repertoires in COVID-19. This clone was observed a few times. The V end lost 3 bases, the J end lost 3 bases, and 6 bases lay between the germline ends. From germline, CDR1 is ENHRY and CDR2 SYGVKD. CDR3 length: 13 amino acids. Sequenced by immunoSEQ multiplex PCR; TCRdb stores in-frame clones only, minus some. This sample carries approximately 130,000 clones, roughly 90% of them seen once, and the ten largest clones take 7.5% to 8%. The source is a man in his fifties with acute or convalescent COVID-19. The chain employs TRBV10-3 and TRBJ1-3; no definite D call. The specimen sequenced was peripheral blood. The CDR3 spells CAISEIVGNTIYF. The CDR3, as DNA: TGTGCCATCAGTGAAATAGTTGGAAACACCATATATTTT.